The 26 T cell receptor beta chains given below trace back to one sample, sequenced in a study of blood T cell repertoires in COVID-19. Using immunoSEQ multiplex PCR, the repertoire was profiled, and TCRdb retains in-frame clones only, with some absent. The sample has 250,000 to 300,000 clones, approximately 82% seen once. Sequenced input: PBMCs or T cells enriched from blood (not recorded which). Source of these receptors: a man aged 35 to 55 who had been exposed to COVID-19.

This chain links TRBV2 with TRBJ2-3, with a tentative D call TRBD2 (5 bases). The germline CDR1 and CDR2 sequences are SNHLY and FYNNEI. V was pared by 9 bases and J by 0 bases, with 16 bases between. This CDR3 is built from 15 residues. The CDR3 sequence is CASCPGVLSTDTQYF. The CDR3 DNA reads TGTGCCAGTTGCCCCGGGGTTCTTAGCACAGATACGCAGTATTTT.

The chain has TRBV20-1 and TRBJ1-1; 7 bases are shared with TRBD1. The V gene's germline CDR1 is DFQATT and CDR2 SNEGSKA (reference sequence). The CDR3 covers 11 residues. After removal of 6 bases from V and 11 bases from J, the junction contained 9 bases not matched to a gene. The CDR3 region is CSAPGGREAFF. CDR3 nucleotides: TGCAGTGCCCCAGGGGGGCGCGAGGCTTTCTTT.

The CDR3 DNA sequence: TGTGCCACCAGCACAGGCTACGAGCAGTACTTC. Amino acid sequence: CATSTGYEQYF. The chain carries TRBV15 and TRBJ2-7; D unresolved. V was cut by 4 bases and J by 3 bases, with 4 bases left in between. The CDR3 totals 11 residues. CDR1 and CDR2 (germline): LNHNV, YYDKDF (reference sequence).

J is TRBJ2-7 and V is TRBV30; 7 positions agree with TRBD1. After removal of 0 bases from V and 3 bases from J, the junction contained 14 bases not matched to a gene. Looked up from germline, CDR1 is GTSNPN and CDR2 is SVGIG (reference sequence). This CDR3 has 17 amino acids. The CDR3 sequence is CAWSVIGRGTDLYEQYF. As DNA, the CDR3 is TGTGCCTGGAGTGTAATAGGTCGTGGGACAGACCTCTACGAGCAGTACTTC.

The CDR3 bases are TGTGCCACCAGTGATTTTAGGACTAGCGGGAGTACGGAGACCCAGTACTTC. This sequence encodes CATSDFRTSGSTETQYF. This chain joins TRBV24-1 and TRBJ2-5; 13 positions match TRBD2. The CDR3 extends over 17 amino acids. With V trimmed by 1 base and J by 5 bases, 6 bases remained unmatched. Germline assignment: CDR1 KGHDR and CDR2 SFDVKD.

The chain is built from TRBV4-1 and TRBJ2-7, with 7 positions matching TRBD1. The CDR3 is 15 residues long. In germline, CDR1 is MGHRA, CDR2 YSYEKL. With V trimmed by 6 bases and J by 2 bases, 10 bases remained unmatched. CDR3 protein: CASSQWDSGPYEQYF. The CDR3 nucleotides read TGCGCCAGCAGTCAGTGGGACAGCGGCCCCTACGAGCAGTACTTC.

This rearrangement joins TRBV19 to TRBJ2-1; tentatively, D is TRBD2 (6 bases). Germline assignment: CDR1 LNHDA and CDR2 SQIVND (reference sequence). Trimming pared 7 bases from V and 5 bases from J, leaving 12 bases between. This CDR3 comprises 13 residues. CDR3 region: CASMEGNNNEQFF. The CDR3 nucleotides are TGTGCCAGTATGGAGGGGAACAACAATGAGCAGTTCTTC.

The chain joins TRBV13 to TRBJ1-6; 8 bases are a match to TRBD1. Germline V gives CDR1 PRHDT, CDR2 FYEKMQ (reference sequence). V was pared by 5 bases and J by 8 bases, with 11 bases of the junction left unmatched. There are 16 residues in the CDR3. CDR3 sequence: CASSTPGGAGDSPLHF. CDR3 coding DNA: TGTGCCAGCAGCACCCCAGGGGGCGCAGGTGATTCACCCCTCCACTTT.

This clone came up once. The CDR3 is CAWSRTANYGYTF. In nucleotides, the CDR3 is TGTGCCTGGAGTAGGACAGCTAACTATGGCTACACCTTC. The chain joins TRBV30 to TRBJ1-2; a weak D match, TRBD1 (6 bases). V lost 2 bases and J 0 bases, leaving 7 bases between the germline ends. The CDR3 has 13 residues. The germline V gene has CDR1 GTSNPN and CDR2 SVGIG (reference sequence). The whole variable domain, filled in from reference TRBV30 and TRBJ1-2, reads SQTIHQWPATLVQPVGSPLSLECTVEGTSNPNLYWYRQAAGRGLQLLFYSVGIGQISSEVPQNLSASRPQDRQFILSSKKLLLSDSGFYLCAWSRTANYGYTFGSGTRLTVV.

This clone was recorded once. The chain employs TRBV5-1 and TRBJ1-1; D is unresolved. The CDR3 sequence is 16 residues long. V was cut by 3 bases and J by 4 bases, with 19 bases left in between. CDR1 and CDR2 (germline): SGHRS, YFSETQ. The CDR3 here is CASSSVTMSRGTEAFF. CDR3 bases: TGCGCCAGCAGCTCAGTTACCATGAGCCGGGGCACTGAAGCTTTCTTT.

The rearrangement uses TRBV5-6 and TRBJ2-7; the match to TRBD2 covers 11 bases. Looked up from germline, CDR1 is SGHDT and CDR2 is YYEEEE. The CDR3 consists of 14 residues. The ends lost 10 bases at V and 6 bases at J; junction bases unmatched: 12. In DNA form, the CDR3 reads TGTGCCGGAAGTTATAGCGGGAGGGCGTTCGAGCAGTACTTC. Translating it yields CAGSYSGRAFEQYF.

The CDR3 spells CASSVGLAGVGGELFF. The DNA of the CDR3 is TGTGCCAGCAGCGTAGGCCTAGCGGGAGTGGGCGGGGAGCTGTTTTTT. This sequence joins TRBV9 and TRBJ2-2, with 10 bases fitting TRBD2. V lost 0 bases, J lost 7 bases, and 6 bases stayed unmatched. The CDR3 sequence is 16 residues long. The V gene's germline CDR1 is SGDLS and CDR2 YYNGEE.

V usage is TRBV3-1 (or the pseudogene TRBV3-2) and J usage is TRBJ1-5; 7 bases agree with TRBD1. CDR1 is LGHDT and CDR2 is YNNKEL in the germline V gene (reference sequence). V shed 2 bases and J 3 bases; nucleotides not matched to a gene: 7. The CDR3 has 16 residues. The CDR3 DNA reads as TGTGCCAGCAGCCAAAGTGAACAGGGGTACAATCAGCCCCAGCATTTT. This gives the protein CASSQSEQGYNQPQHF.

The chain combines TRBV9 with TRBJ2-1; maybe TRBD2 (6 bases). The CDR3 extends over 18 amino acids. V was pared by 1 base and J by 3 bases, with 20 bases between. Per germline, CDR1 SGDLS and CDR2 YYNGEE. Here the CDR3 DNA reads TGTGCCAGCAGCGTATTCCCTCTAGGGAGGAGCTACTACAATGAGCAGTTCTTC. This translates into CASSVFPLGRSYYNEQFF. Full variable domain (missing parts from reference TRBV9 and TRBJ2-1): DSGVTQTPKHLITATGQRVTLRCSPRSGDLSVYWYQQSLDQGLQFLIQYYNGEERAKGNILERFSAQQFPDLHSELNLSSLELGDSALYFCASSVFPLGRSYYNEQFFGPGTRLTVL.

The chain is built from TRBV4-1 and TRBJ2-7; 10 bases align to TRBD1. Germline V gene data show CDR1 as MGHRA and CDR2 as YSYEKL. This CDR3 has 14 residues. Unmatched junction bases numbered 7, after V lost 4 bases and J lost 7 bases. In DNA form, the CDR3 reads TGCGCCAGCAGCCCCCGACAGGGGGCGGTAGAGCAGTACTTC. It encodes CASSPRQGAVEQYF.

The chain combines TRBV5-5 with TRBJ1-5, with 7 bases aligning to TRBD1. V gave up 4 bases and J gave up 6 bases; unmatched junction bases: 7. CDR3 length: 14 residues. Germline V lookup: CDR1 SGHKS, CDR2 YYEKEE (reference sequence). CDR3 sequence reads: CASSLQGESQPQHF. In nucleotides, the CDR3 is TGTGCCAGCAGCCTTCAGGGGGAAAGTCAGCCCCAGCATTTT.

This chain connects TRBV7-9 to TRBJ2-1; a weak D match, TRBD2 (5 bases). Trimming took 7 bases from V and 8 from J, leaving 15 bases between them. This CDR3 spans 13 amino acids. Germline-derived CDR1 and CDR2 are SEHNR and FQNEAQ (reference sequence). The CDR3 nucleotides read TGTGCCAGCAACCCAAAGCCCGGGGATGAGCAGTTCTTC. Residues: CASNPKPGDEQFF.

V gene TRBV7-2 combines with J gene TRBJ2-7; 7 bases are shared with TRBD1. This CDR3 spans 16 amino acids. Germline trimming cut 5 bases from V and 0 bases from J; bases unmatched to any gene: 10. The germline V gene encodes CDR1 SGHTA and CDR2 FQGNSA. The CDR3 spells CASSPWTGPSSYEQYF. For the CDR3, the DNA is TGTGCCAGCAGCCCATGGACAGGCCCCAGCTCCTACGAGCAGTACTTC.

The rearrangement links TRBV7-3 to TRBJ2-5, with D tentatively TRBD1 (5 bases). The CDR3 totals 14 residues. The V end lost 1 base, the J end lost 4 bases, and 10 bases lay between the germline ends. Germline CDR1 SGHTA, CDR2 FQGTGA. Here the CDR3 reads CASSLNRGRETQYF. The CDR3 DNA sequence: TGTGCCAGCAGCTTAAATAGGGGCCGAGAGACCCAGTACTTC.

To note about this clone: Other DNA sequences in the same sample also yield this CDR3. The chain couples TRBV7-3 to TRBJ2-3; perhaps TRBD2 as D (5 bases). This CDR3 is 14 amino acids long. V lost 5 bases and J lost 3, with 12 bases in between. The germline V gene encodes CDR1 SGHTA and CDR2 FQGTGA. CDR3 residues: CASSPGLATDTQYF. CDR3 coding DNA: TGTGCCAGCAGCCCCGGCCTAGCTACAGATACGCAGTATTTT.

This sequence joins TRBV10-3 and TRBJ2-3; D ambiguous. The CDR3 has 12 residues. Germline values: CDR1 ENHRY, CDR2 SYGVKD. V lost 5 bases to trimming and J lost 6 bases, with 9 bases between them. The CDR3 bases are TGTGCCATCAGTATTTACGGGGATACGCAGTATTTT. Its protein is CAISIYGDTQYF.

The J gene is TRBJ2-3, the V gene TRBV5-5; 9 bases agree with TRBD1. CDR1 and CDR2 (germline): SGHKS, YYEKEE (reference sequence). CDR3 length: 16 residues. Trimming at V came to 4 bases and at J to 10 bases, leaving 16 bases not matched to a gene. This CDR3 is CASSPGLGNDRGAQYF. CDR3 sequence (DNA): TGTGCCAGCAGCCCGGGGCTTGGGAATGACAGGGGGGCGCAGTATTTT.

On this clone: A junction boundary mismatches the germline segment, possibly from a read error. V usage is TRBV6-1 and J usage is TRBJ1-1, with 7 nucleotides matching TRBD1. The V gene's germline CDR1 is MNHNS and CDR2 SASEGT. CDR3 size: 13 residues. In DNA form, the CDR3 reads TGTGCCAGCAGAGAAGCACAGGGGCGCGAAGCTTTCTTT. Translated, it gives CASREAQGREAFF.

The chain links TRBV5-5 to TRBJ2-1, with D possibly TRBD1 on 5 matching bases. The CDR3 is 16 amino acids. V was pared by 5 bases and J by 7 bases, with 22 bases between. Germline CDR1 and CDR2: SGHKS and YYEKEE (reference sequence). CDR3 amino acids: CASSFSIGSGWNEQFF. For the CDR3, the DNA is TGTGCCAGCAGTTTTTCAATCGGGTCAGGGTGGAATGAGCAGTTCTTC.

This clone appeared a single time. The chain is built from TRBV7-9 and TRBJ1-2, with D unresolved. V lost 4 bases, J lost 0 bases, and 12 bases lay in between. Germline V CDR1 and CDR2: SEHNR, FQNEAQ (reference sequence). CDR3 length: 15 residues. The chain's CDR3 is CASSSTRGTNYGYTF. The CDR3, as DNA: TGTGCCAGCAGCTCCACCAGAGGGACTAACTATGGCTACACCTTC.

The V call is TRBV2, the J call TRBJ2-2; the D gene is possibly TRBD2 (7 bases). Germline CDR1 reads SNHLY; CDR2 reads FYNNEI. Trimming stripped 8 bases from V and 7 bases from J, with 14 bases between. The CDR3 has 13 amino acids. In nucleotides, the CDR3 is TGTGCCAGCGGAAACAGGGAGGGCGGGGAGCTGTTTTTT. Its protein product is CASGNREGGELFF.